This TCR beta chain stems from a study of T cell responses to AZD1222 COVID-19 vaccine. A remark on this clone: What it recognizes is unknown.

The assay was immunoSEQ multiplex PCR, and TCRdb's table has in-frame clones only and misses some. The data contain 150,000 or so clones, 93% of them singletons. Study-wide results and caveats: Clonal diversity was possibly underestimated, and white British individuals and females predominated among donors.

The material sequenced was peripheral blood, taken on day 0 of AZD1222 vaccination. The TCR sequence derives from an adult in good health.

CDR3 sequence (DNA): TGCGCCAGCAGCCAAGGTCCAGCGGGGGACTCCTACGAGCAGTACTTC. It is translated as CASSQGPAGDSYEQYF. V and J are TRBV4-3 and TRBJ2-7; 8 bases are shared with TRBD2. The CDR3 covers 16 residues. CDR1 LGHNA and CDR2 YSLEER come from the germline V gene. J gave up 0 bases and V 1 base, and 5 bases lay outside the gene matches.